The 24 T cell receptor beta chains given below trace back to one sample, sequenced in a study of T cells in localized non-small cell lung cancer. The data were produced by immunoSEQ multiplex PCR, yet TCRdb's version contains in-frame clones alone and is incomplete. This sample yields 1,500 to 2,500 clones, of which about a third are seen a single time; approximately 12% belongs to the top ten. The sample was lung tumor tissue, taken before any cancer treatment. These receptors all come from a male donor at least 60 years old with stage II lung adenocarcinoma.

This clone was recorded a few times. The DNA of the CDR3 is TGTGCCAGCAGCTTAGGATTTAGCAATCAGCCCCAGCATTTT. This translates into CASSLGFSNQPQHF. This chain uses TRBV11-3 with TRBJ1-5; D is uncertain. The CDR3 contains 14 residues. Trimming removed 1 base at V and 0 bases at J, with 4 bases between. The V gene's germline CDR1 is SGHNT and CDR2 YENEEA.

This chain links TRBV28 with TRBJ2-7, with 10 bases that match TRBD1. The germline V gene has CDR1 MDHEN and CDR2 SYDVKM. Trimming removed 4 bases from V and 6 bases from J; junction bases left unmatched: 9. The CDR3 has 15 amino acids. As DNA, the CDR3 is TGTGCCAGCAGTTCCCCCGGGACAGGGGAAGTCGAGCAGTACTTC. This sequence encodes CASSSPGTGEVEQYF.

This clone was counted only a few times. V is TRBV11-3 and J is TRBJ1-2; TRBD1 matches at 8 bases. Germline lookup yields CDR1 SGHNT and CDR2 YENEEA. The CDR3 length is 15 residues. V trimming: 3 bases; J trimming: 2 bases; junction bases outside the gene matches: 5. In DNA form, the CDR3 reads TGTGCCAGCAGCTTGAGGGCAGGGGGCAACTATGGCTACACCTTC. Translated: CASSLRAGGNYGYTF. The whole variable domain, filled in from reference TRBV11-3 and TRBJ1-2, reads EAGVVQSPRYKIIEKKQPVAFWCNPISGHNTLYWYLQNLGQGPELLIRYENEEAVDDSQLPKDRFSAERLKGVDSTLKIQPAELGDSAVYLCASSLRAGGNYGYTFGSGTRLTVV.

The chain couples TRBV7-1 to TRBJ2-1; 8 bases fit TRBD2. TRBV7-1 is an ORF, with its function uncertain. This CDR3 comprises 15 residues. With 3 bases clipped from V and 1 base from J, the junction kept 2 bases outside the gene matches. CDR3 DNA: TGTGCCAGCAGCTCTAGCGGGGCTTCCTACAATGAGCAGTTCTTC. Protein product: CASSSSGASYNEQFF.

The V and J genes are TRBV9 and TRBJ1-4; D not certain. The CDR3 covers 13 residues. V was pared by 0 bases and J by 4 bases, with 4 bases between. Germline V gene lookup returns CDR1 SGDLS and CDR2 YYNGEE. In DNA form, the CDR3 reads TGTGCCAGCAGCGTAGGTATTAATGAAAAACTGTTTTTT. Translation: CASSVGINEKLFF.

This clone was counted between two and nine times. V gene TRBV15 combines with J gene TRBJ2-7, with 12 bases lining up with TRBD2. The CDR3 has 15 amino acids. After removal of 1 base from V and 2 bases from J, the junction contained 0 bases not matched to a gene. Germline values: CDR1 LNHNV, CDR2 YYDKDF (reference sequence). In nucleotides, the CDR3 is TGTGCCACCAGCAGAGGACTAGCGGGAGCCTACGAGCAGTACTTC. Protein sequence: CATSRGLAGAYEQYF.

The rearrangement joins TRBV6-8 to TRBJ1-5; TRBD1 matches at 7 bases. Looked up from germline, CDR1 is MNHGY and CDR2 is SAAAGT. This CDR3 contains 15 residues. The J segment lost 4 bases and the V segment lost 6 bases, leaving 9 bases of the junction unmatched. This CDR3 reads CASSPGQRGNQPQHF. DNA for the CDR3: TGTGCCAGCAGCCCGGGACAGCGAGGAAATCAGCCCCAGCATTTT.

The V and J genes are TRBV28 and TRBJ2-7; no firm D call. Germline loops: CDR1 MDHEN, CDR2 SYDVKM. CDR3 length: 12 amino acids. V lost 6 bases, J lost 4 bases, and 10 bases lay in between. CDR3 in amino acids: CASSLTMYEQYF. CDR3 DNA: TGTGCCAGCAGCCTGACAATGTACGAGCAGTACTTC.

By share, this clone ranks as medium-sized. The V gene is TRBV4-1, the J gene TRBJ2-1; D is undetermined. V lost 0 bases to trimming and J lost 7 bases, with 13 bases between them. The CDR3 sequence is 15 residues long. Germline lookup yields CDR1 MGHRA and CDR2 YSYEKL. The CDR3 nucleotides are TGCGCCAGCAGCCAAGAAGGAACAGCCTGGAATGAGCAGTTCTTC. Protein product: CASSQEGTAWNEQFF.

This sequence joins TRBV30 and TRBJ2-3; D uncertain. CDR3 length: 12 amino acids. The V gene lost 3 bases and the J gene lost 4 bases, with 8 bases spanning the gap. Germline V gene sequence: CDR1 GTSNPN, CDR2 SVGIG (reference sequence). The CDR3 DNA follows: TGTGCCTGGAGCGTAGTTTCAGATACGCAGTATTTT. Translated, it gives CAWSVVSDTQYF.

The chain couples TRBV19 to TRBJ2-7; D not resolved. Per germline, CDR1 LNHDA and CDR2 SQIVND (reference sequence). The CDR3 spans 12 residues. Trimming took off 1 base at V and 4 bases at J, with 5 bases between the two ends. CDR3 DNA: TGTGCCAGTAGTATAGGCGCGTACGAGCAGTACTTC. Amino acids: CASSIGAYEQYF.

The CDR3 loop is CASSLGKGQGETQYF. DNA for the CDR3: TGTGCCAGCAGTTTAGGAAAGGGGCAGGGGGAGACCCAGTACTTC. This chain joins TRBV28 and TRBJ2-5; maybe TRBD1 (6 bases). CDR1 MDHEN and CDR2 SYDVKM come from the germline V gene. The CDR3 is made up of 15 amino acids. Trimming removed 2 bases from V and 5 bases from J, with 15 bases in between.

This clone was seen a handful of times. V usage is TRBV19 and J usage is TRBJ2-6; the D is unclear. The CDR3 consists of 15 residues. Per the germline V gene, CDR1 is LNHDA and CDR2 is SQIVND (reference sequence). The V end was cut by 3 bases, the J end by 4 bases, with 10 bases between. For the CDR3, the DNA is TGTGCCAGTAGTATTGGTAATAGCGGGGCCAACGTCCTGACTTTC. It codes for CASSIGNSGANVLTF. Variable domain in full (rest from reference TRBV19 and TRBJ2-6): DGGITQSPKYLFRKEGQNVTLSCEQNLNHDAMYWYRQDPGQGLRLIYYSQIVNDFQKGDIAEGYSVSREKKESFPLTVTSAQKNPTAFYLCASSIGNSGANVLTFGAGSRLTVL.

By sample fraction, this clone is medium-sized (0.01 to 0.1%). This rearrangement joins TRBV11-3 to TRBJ2-7; tentatively, D is TRBD2 (6 bases). The germline gives CDR1 SGHNT, CDR2 YENEEA. Deletions cut 5 bases from V and 1 base from J, with 12 bases between. This CDR3 region has 14 residues. CDR3 residues: CASSPTSGSYEQYF. CDR3 in DNA: TGTGCCAGCAGCCCGACTAGTGGGTCCTACGAGCAGTACTTC.

This clone turned up a few times. The V call is TRBV6-8, the J call TRBJ2-7, with 12 positions matching TRBD2. This CDR3 region has 15 residues. Germline V gene sequence: CDR1 MNHGY, CDR2 SAAAGT. V trimming: 4 bases; J trimming: 2 bases; junction bases outside the gene matches: 3. The CDR3: CASSLGTSGPYEQYF. The CDR3, as DNA: TGTGCCAGCAGTTTGGGGACTAGCGGGCCCTACGAGCAGTACTTC.

The chain employs TRBV11-3 and TRBJ2-7; 7 bases are shared with TRBD1. This CDR3 has 17 residues. The V gene's germline CDR1 is SGHNT and CDR2 YENEEA. Unmatched junction bases numbered 11, after V lost 1 base and J lost 2 bases. CDR3 coding DNA: TGTGCCAGCAGCTTAGGGGACAGCCAACAACTGACCTACGAGCAGTACTTC. Amino acids: CASSLGDSQQLTYEQYF.

This clone was recorded once. The gene calls are TRBV29-1 and TRBJ2-1, with unresolved D. The germline V gene encodes CDR1 SQVTM and CDR2 ANQGSEA. The germline V and J ends were trimmed by 6 bases and 2 bases, with 11 bases remaining between them. The CDR3 loop spans 13 amino acids. The CDR3 region is CSVAGRAYNEQFF. Here the CDR3 DNA reads TGCAGCGTCGCCGGACGGGCCTACAATGAGCAGTTCTTC.

This clone was seen a few times. V usage is TRBV30 and J usage is TRBJ1-3, with no clear D. Germline CDR1 and CDR2: GTSNPN and SVGIG (reference sequence). V was shortened by 8 bases and J by 0 bases, with 8 bases between the two germline ends. The CDR3 covers 12 residues. CDR3 DNA sequence: TGTGCCCGACTGAGCTCTGGAAACACCATATATTTT. Translating gives CARLSSGNTIYF.

J is TRBJ2-4 and V is TRBV9; unclear D gene. V lost 5 bases to trimming and J lost 2 bases, with 17 bases between them. Germline V gene data show CDR1 as SGDLS and CDR2 as YYNGEE. The CDR3 loop spans 16 amino acids. The CDR3 loop reads CASSDSVVSTKNIQYF. The CDR3 DNA is TGTGCCAGCAGTGATTCGGTTGTGTCAACCAAAAACATTCAGTACTTC.

The rearrangement uses TRBV11-3 and TRBJ2-1, with TRBD2 matching 12 bases. V gave up 6 bases and J gave up 9 bases; unmatched junction bases: 9. The length of the CDR3 is 15 residues. Germline CDR1 reads SGHNT; CDR2 reads YENEEA. The CDR3 loop reads CASSQLAGGEVEQFF. Written as DNA, the CDR3 is TGTGCCAGCAGTCAACTAGCGGGAGGTGAAGTTGAGCAGTTCTTC.

This chain's CDR3 is CASRETGGEQYF. CDR3 DNA: TGTGCCAGCAGAGAGACAGGGGGTGAGCAGTACTTC. V and J are TRBV6-8 and TRBJ2-7; 9 bases are shared with TRBD1. The ends lost 6 bases at V and 7 bases at J; junction bases unmatched: 4. This CDR3 is 12 amino acids long. The germline V gene encodes CDR1 MNHGY and CDR2 SAAAGT.

CDR3 sequence (DNA): TGCAGCGTTCGGCCGGCCGTCGGCGAGACCCAGTACTTC. The encoded protein is CSVRPAVGETQYF. The V gene is TRBV29-1, the J gene TRBJ2-5; D gene unclear. The CDR3 is made up of 13 amino acids. V dropped 5 bases and J dropped 5 bases, with 15 bases sitting between them. Germline assignment: CDR1 SQVTM and CDR2 ANQGSEA.

The chain links TRBV19 to TRBJ2-7; 12 nucleotides match TRBD2. CDR1 and CDR2 (germline): LNHDA, SQIVND (reference sequence). The V and J ends lost 2 bases and 7 bases, in that order; junction bases with no gene match: 18. The CDR3 runs 19 residues. The CDR3 sequence is CASSIRPASGRAFLWEQYF. CDR3 sequence (DNA): TGTGCCAGTAGTATAAGGCCGGCTAGCGGGAGGGCCTTCCTGTGGGAGCAGTACTTC.

The V and J genes are TRBV5-1 and TRBJ2-1; D possibly corresponds to TRBD1 (6 bases). Trimming left V 2 bases short and J 0 bases short, with 9 bases between. The CDR3 covers 15 residues. CDR1 and CDR2 from the germline V gene are SGHRS and YFSETQ. CDR3 residues: CASSLGGSSYNEQFF. CDR3 nucleotides: TGCGCCAGCAGCTTAGGGGGTAGCTCCTACAATGAGCAGTTCTTC.